This record looks at one TCR beta chain sequence and its context. Its antigen remains unidentified. The data are from a study of T cell responses to AZD1222 COVID-19 vaccine. The CDR3 sequence is 16 residues long. Losses at the gene ends were 4 bases for V and 6 bases for J; bases not matched to a gene: 10. Germline-derived CDR1 and CDR2 are LGHDT and YNNKEL (reference sequence). Study findings and constraints: The number of AZD1222 recipients seropositive at baseline was only 5 to 7.

Some clones are missing from TCRdb's copy, which holds only in-frame ones; the method was immunoSEQ multiplex PCR. The table includes 77,000 or so clones, roughly nine tenths detected once. The material was peripheral blood, obtained on day 0 of AZD1222 vaccination. The V call is TRBV3-1 (or the pseudogene TRBV3-2), the J call TRBJ2-5; 11 nucleotides match TRBD1. The sequence was obtained from an adult in good health. CDR3: CASSPTDRGLKKTQYF. CDR3 sequence (DNA): TGTGCCAGCAGCCCCACGGACAGGGGGCTTAAGAAGACCCAGTACTTC.